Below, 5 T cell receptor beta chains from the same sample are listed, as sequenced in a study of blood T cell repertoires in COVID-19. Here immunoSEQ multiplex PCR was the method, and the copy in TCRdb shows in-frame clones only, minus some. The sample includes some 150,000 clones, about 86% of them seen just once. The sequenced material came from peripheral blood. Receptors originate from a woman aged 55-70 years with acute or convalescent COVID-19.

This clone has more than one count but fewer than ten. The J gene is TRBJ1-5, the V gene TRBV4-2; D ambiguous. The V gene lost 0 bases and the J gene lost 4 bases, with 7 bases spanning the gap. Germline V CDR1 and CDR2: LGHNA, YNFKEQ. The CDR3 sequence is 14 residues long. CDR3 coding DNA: TGTGCCAGCAGCCAAGATTTCCCTAATCAGCCCCAGCATTTT. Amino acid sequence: CASSQDFPNQPQHF.

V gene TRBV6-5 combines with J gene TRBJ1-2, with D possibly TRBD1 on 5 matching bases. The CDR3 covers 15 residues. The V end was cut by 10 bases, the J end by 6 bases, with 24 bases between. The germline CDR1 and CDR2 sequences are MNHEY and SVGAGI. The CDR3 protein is CATSDLGLPADGYTF. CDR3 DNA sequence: TGTGCCACCTCAGATTTGGGACTCCCGGCGGATGGCTACACCTTC.

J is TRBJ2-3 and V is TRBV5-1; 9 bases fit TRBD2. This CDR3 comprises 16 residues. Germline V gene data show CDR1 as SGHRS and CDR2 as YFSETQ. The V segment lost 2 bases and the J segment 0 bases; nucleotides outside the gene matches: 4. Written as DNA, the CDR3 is TGCGCCAGCAGCTTCCGAGCGGGGGGTAGCACAGATACGCAGTATTTT. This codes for CASSFRAGGSTDTQYF.

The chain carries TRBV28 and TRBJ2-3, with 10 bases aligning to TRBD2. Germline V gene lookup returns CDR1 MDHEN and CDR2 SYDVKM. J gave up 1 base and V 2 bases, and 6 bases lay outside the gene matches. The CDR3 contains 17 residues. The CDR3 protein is CASSLNPGTSGTDTQYF. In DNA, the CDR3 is TGTGCCAGCAGTTTAAACCCTGGGACTAGCGGCACAGATACGCAGTATTTT.

CDR3 in DNA: TGTGCCATCACCCCGTCCGGGGGGGGAGGAGATACGCAGTATTTT. Amino acids: CAITPSGGGGDTQYF. The rearrangement links TRBV10-3 to TRBJ2-3; 8 positions agree with TRBD2. CDR3 size: 15 residues. With 7 bases clipped from V and 5 bases from J, the junction kept 11 bases outside the gene matches. Germline lookup yields CDR1 ENHRY and CDR2 SYGVKD.